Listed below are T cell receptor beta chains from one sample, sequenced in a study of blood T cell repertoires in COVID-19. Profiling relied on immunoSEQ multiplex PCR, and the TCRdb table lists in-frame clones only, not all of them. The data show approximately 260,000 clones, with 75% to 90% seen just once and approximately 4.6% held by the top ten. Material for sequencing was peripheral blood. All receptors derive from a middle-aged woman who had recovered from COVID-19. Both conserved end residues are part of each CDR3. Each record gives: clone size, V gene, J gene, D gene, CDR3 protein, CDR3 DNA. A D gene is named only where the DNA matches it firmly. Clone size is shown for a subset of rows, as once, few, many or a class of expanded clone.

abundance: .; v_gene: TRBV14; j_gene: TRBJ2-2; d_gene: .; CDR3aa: CASSRTEKNTGELFF; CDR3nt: TGTGCCAGCAGTCGGACAGAGAAAAACACCGGGGAGCTGTTTTTT
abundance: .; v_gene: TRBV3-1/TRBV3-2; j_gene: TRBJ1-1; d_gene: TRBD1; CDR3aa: CATTDRGIKRVNTEAFF; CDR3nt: TGTGCCACTACAGACAGGGGTATTAAAAGGGTGAACACTGAAGCTTTCTTT
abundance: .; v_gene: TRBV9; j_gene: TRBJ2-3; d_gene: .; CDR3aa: CASSVASRGTDTQYF; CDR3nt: TGTGCCAGCAGCGTAGCCTCCCGGGGCACAGATACGCAGTATTTT
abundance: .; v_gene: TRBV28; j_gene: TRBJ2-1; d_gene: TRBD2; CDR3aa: CASSLELAGFEQFF; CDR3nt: TGTGCCAGCAGTTTAGAGCTAGCGGGGTTTGAGCAGTTCTTC
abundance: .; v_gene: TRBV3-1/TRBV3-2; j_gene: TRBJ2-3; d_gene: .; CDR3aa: CASSQDYMRDTQYF; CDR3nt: TGTGCCAGCAGCCAAGACTACATGCGGGATACGCAGTATTTT
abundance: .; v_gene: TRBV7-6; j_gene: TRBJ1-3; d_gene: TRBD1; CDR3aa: CASSSGQAGNTIYF; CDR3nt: TGTGCCAGCAGTTCCGGACAGGCTGGAAACACCATATATTTT
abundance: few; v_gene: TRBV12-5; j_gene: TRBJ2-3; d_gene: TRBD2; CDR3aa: CASGSPGRTSTDTQYF; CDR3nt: TGTGCTAGTGGTTCCCCCGGGAGGACTAGCACAGATACGCAGTATTTT
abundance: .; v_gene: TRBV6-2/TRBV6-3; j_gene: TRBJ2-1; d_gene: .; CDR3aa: CASSPRGVLGPEEQFF; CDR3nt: TGTGCCAGCAGCCCCAGGGGGGTTTTGGGGCCAGAAGAGCAGTTCTTC
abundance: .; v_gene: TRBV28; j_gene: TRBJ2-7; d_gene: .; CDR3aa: CASSLKGTWTDKPTYEQYF; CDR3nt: TGTGCCAGCAGTTTAAAAGGGACGTGGACAGATAAACCTACCTACGAGCAGTACTTC
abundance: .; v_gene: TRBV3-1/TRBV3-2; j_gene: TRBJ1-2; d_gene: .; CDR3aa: CASSQEVQARTF; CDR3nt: TGTGCCAGCAGCCAAGAGGTACAGGCCAGGACCTTC
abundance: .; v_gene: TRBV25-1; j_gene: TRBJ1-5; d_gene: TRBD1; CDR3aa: CASSDNENGQGNQPQHF; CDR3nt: TGTGCCAGCAGTGATAACGAAAACGGACAGGGAAATCAGCCCCAGCATTTT
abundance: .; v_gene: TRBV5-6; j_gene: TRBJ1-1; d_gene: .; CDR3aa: CASSRDMGPDTEAFF; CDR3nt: TGTGCCAGCAGCCGGGACATGGGGCCAGACACTGAAGCTTTCTTT
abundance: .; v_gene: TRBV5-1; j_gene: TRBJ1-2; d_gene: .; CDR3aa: CASSAGTTYGYTF; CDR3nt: TGCGCCAGCAGCGCCGGGACTACCTATGGCTACACCTTC
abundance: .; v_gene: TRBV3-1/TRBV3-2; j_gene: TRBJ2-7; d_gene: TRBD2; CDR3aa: CASSQNRASGGIYEQYF; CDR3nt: TGTGCCAGCAGCCAAAATCGGGCTAGCGGGGGCATCTACGAGCAGTACTTC
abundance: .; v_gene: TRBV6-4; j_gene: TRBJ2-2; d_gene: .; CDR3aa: CASSPKGGLFPDTGELFF; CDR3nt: TGTGCCAGCAGTCCAAAGGGTGGACTTTTCCCCGACACCGGGGAGCTGTTTTTT
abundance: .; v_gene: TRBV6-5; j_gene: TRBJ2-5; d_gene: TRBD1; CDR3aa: CASSYSEGAVETQYF; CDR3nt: TGTGCCAGCAGTTACTCTGAGGGGGCGGTCGAGACCCAGTACTTC
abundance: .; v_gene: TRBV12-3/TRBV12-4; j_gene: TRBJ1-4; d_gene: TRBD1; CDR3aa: CASRLTGTEKLFF; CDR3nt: TGTGCCAGCAGATTGACAGGGACTGAAAAACTGTTTTTT
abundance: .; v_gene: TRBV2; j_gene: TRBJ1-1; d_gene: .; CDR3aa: CASTRGGTEAFF; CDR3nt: TGTGCCAGCACCCGGGGTGGCACTGAAGCTTTCTTT
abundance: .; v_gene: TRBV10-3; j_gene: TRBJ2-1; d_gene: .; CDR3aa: CAISPRGNEQFF; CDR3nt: TGTGCCATCAGTCCTAGGGGCAATGAGCAGTTCTTC
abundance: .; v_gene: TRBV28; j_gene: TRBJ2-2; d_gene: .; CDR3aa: CASSPNPGAGIGELFF; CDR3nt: TGTGCCAGCAGTCCAAATCCGGGCGCGGGGATCGGGGAGCTGTTTTTT
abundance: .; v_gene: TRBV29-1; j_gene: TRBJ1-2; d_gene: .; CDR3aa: CSVAWQNYGYTF; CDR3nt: TGCAGCGTTGCTTGGCAGAACTATGGCTACACCTTC
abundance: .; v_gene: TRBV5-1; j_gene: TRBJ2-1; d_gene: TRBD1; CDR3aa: CASSRNRGSYNEQFF; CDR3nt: TGCGCCAGCAGCCGGAACAGGGGATCCTACAATGAGCAGTTCTTC
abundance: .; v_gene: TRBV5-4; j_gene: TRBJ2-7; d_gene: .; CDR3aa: CASSLSLGGPFPYEQYF; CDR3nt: TGTGCCAGCAGCTTGTCCCTTGGCGGTCCCTTTCCCTACGAGCAGTACTTC
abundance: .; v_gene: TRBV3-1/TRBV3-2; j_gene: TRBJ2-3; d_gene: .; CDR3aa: CASSQFGLGNTDTQYF; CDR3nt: TGTGCCAGCAGCCAATTTGGACTGGGAAACACAGATACGCAGTATTTT
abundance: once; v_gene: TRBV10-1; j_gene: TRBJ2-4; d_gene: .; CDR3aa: CASSESVGGRMVIQYF; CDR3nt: TGCGCCAGCAGTGAGTCGGTCGGGGGGCGCATGGTCATTCAGTACTTC
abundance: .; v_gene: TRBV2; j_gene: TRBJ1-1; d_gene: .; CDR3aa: CASSRDIYTEAFF; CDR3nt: TGTGCCAGCAGTCGCGACATATACACTGAAGCTTTCTTT
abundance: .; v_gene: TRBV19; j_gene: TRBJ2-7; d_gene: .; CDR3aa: CASSIPGGYEQYF; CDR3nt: TGTGCCAGTAGTATACCAGGAGGATACGAGCAGTACTTC
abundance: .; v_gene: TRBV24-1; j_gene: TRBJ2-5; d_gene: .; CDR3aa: CATSVDQETQYF; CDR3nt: TGTGCCACCAGTGTAGACCAAGAGACCCAGTACTTC
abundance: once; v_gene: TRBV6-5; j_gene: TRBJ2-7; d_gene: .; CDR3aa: CASTRGLSYEQYF; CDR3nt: TGTGCCAGCACCAGGGGCTTGTCCTACGAGCAGTACTTC
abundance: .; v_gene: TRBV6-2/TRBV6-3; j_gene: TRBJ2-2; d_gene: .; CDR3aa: CASSYGLATGELFF; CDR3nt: TGTGCCAGCAGTTATGGTCTAGCGACCGGGGAGCTGTTTTTT
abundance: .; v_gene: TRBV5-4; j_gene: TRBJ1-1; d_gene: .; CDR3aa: CASSLFVPMNTEAFF; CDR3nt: TGTGCCAGCAGCTTGTTTGTCCCCATGAACACTGAAGCTTTCTTT
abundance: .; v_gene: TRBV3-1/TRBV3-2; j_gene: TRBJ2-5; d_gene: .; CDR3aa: CASSRTGQETQYF; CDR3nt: TGTGCCAGCAGCCGTACAGGACAAGAGACCCAGTACTTC
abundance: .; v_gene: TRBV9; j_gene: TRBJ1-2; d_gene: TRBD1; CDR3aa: CASSPPGTAYGYTF; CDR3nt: TGTGCCAGCAGCCCCCCCGGGACAGCCTATGGCTACACCTTC
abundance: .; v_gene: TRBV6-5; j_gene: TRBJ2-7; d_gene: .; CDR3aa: CASSYSAQNEQYF; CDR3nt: TGTGCCAGCAGTTACTCGGCCCAGAACGAGCAGTACTTC
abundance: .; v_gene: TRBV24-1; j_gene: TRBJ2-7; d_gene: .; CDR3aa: CATSEGGEQYF; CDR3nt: TGTGCCACCAGTGAGGGGGGCGAGCAGTACTTC
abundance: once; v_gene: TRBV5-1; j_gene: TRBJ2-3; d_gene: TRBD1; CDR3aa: CASSPTGPTDTQYF; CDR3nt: TGCGCCAGCAGCCCGACAGGGCCCACAGATACGCAGTATTTT
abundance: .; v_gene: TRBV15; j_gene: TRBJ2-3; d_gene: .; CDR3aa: CATSRVGGWASASTDTQYF; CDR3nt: TGTGCCACCAGCAGAGTGGGGGGATGGGCTAGCGCTAGCACAGATACGCAGTATTTT
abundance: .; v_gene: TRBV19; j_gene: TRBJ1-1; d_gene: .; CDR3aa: CASSIIGGEAFF; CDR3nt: TGTGCCAGTAGTATCATAGGGGGTGAAGCTTTCTTT
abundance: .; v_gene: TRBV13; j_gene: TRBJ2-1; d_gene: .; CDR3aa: CASSLVVRGNEQFF; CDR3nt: TGTGCCAGCAGCTTAGTGGTCAGGGGCAATGAGCAGTTCTTC
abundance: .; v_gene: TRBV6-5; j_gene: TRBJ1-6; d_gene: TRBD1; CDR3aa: CASSQIDRASSPLHF; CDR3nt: TGTGCCAGCAGCCAAATCGACAGGGCGAGTTCACCCCTCCACTTT
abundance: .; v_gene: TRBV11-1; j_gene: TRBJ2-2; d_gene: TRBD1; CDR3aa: CASSWGQENTGELFF; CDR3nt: TGTGCCAGCAGCTGGGGACAGGAGAACACCGGGGAGCTGTTTTTT
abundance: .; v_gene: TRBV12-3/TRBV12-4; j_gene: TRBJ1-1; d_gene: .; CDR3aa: CASSERNTEAFF; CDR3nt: TGTGCCAGCAGTGAGAGGAACACTGAAGCTTTCTTT